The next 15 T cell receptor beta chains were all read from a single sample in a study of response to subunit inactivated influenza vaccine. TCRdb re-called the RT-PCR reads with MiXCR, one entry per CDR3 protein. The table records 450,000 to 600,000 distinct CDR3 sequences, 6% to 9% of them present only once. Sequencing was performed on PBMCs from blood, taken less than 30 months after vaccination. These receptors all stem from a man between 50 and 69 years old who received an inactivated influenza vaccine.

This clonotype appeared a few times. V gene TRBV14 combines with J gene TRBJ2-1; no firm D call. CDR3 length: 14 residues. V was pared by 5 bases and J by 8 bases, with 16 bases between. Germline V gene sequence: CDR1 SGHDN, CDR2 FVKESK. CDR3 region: CASSKVSRSHEQFF. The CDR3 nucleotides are TGTGCCAGCAGCAAGGTTTCGAGGTCCCATGAGCAGTTCTTC.

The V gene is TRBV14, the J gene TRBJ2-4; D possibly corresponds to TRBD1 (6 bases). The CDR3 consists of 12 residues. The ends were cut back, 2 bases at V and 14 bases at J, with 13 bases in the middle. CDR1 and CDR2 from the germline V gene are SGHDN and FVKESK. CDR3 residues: CASSQPPQGKYF. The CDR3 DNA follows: TGTGCCAGCAGCCAACCACCACAGGGAAAGTACTTC.

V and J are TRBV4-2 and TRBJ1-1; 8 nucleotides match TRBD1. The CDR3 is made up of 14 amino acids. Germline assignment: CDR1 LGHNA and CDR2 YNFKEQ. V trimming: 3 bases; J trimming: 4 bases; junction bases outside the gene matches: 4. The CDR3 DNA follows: TGTGCCAGCAGCCACCGACAGGGGACCACTGAAGCTTTCTTT. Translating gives CASSHRQGTTEAFF.

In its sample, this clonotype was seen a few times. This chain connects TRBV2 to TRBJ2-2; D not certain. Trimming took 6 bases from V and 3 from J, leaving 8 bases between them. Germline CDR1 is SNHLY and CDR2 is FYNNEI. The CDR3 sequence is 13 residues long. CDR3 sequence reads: CASRWTDTGELFF. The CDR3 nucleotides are TGTGCCAGCAGGTGGACCGACACCGGGGAGCTGTTTTTT.

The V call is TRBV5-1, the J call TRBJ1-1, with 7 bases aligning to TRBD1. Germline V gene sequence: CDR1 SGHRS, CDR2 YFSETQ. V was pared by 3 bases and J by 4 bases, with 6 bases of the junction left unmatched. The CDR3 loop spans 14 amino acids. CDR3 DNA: TGCGCCAGCAGCTCGACAGGGTCGGTCACTGAAGCTTTCTTT. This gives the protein CASSSTGSVTEAFF.

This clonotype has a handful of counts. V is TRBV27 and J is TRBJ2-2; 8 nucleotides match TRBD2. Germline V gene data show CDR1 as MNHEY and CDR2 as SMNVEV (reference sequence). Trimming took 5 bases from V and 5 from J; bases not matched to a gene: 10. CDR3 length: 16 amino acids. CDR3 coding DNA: TGTGCCAGCAGTCCCCAGCGGGAGATGTGGACCGGGGAGCTGTTTTTT. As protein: CASSPQREMWTGELFF.

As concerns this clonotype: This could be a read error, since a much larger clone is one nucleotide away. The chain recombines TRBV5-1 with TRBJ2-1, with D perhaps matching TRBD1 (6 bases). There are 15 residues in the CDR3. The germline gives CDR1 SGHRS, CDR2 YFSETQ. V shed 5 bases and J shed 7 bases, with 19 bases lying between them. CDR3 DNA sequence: TGCGCCAGCAGTCCCAGGACAGTAGGCTGGAATGAGCAGTTCTTC. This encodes CASSPRTVGWNEQFF.

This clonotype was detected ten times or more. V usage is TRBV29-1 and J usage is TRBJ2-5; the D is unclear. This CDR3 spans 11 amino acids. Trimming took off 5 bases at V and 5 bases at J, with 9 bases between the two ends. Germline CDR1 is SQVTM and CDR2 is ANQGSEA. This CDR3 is CSVRPVETQYF. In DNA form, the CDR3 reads TGCAGCGTTAGGCCCGTGGAGACCCAGTACTTC.

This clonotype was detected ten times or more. CDR3 in amino acids: CASSQDSRVHQPQHF. CDR3 nucleotide sequence: TGTGCCAGCAGCCAAGATTCCAGGGTCCATCAGCCCCAGCATTTT. This chain links TRBV3-1 with TRBJ1-5; D is perhaps TRBD1 (5 bases). Germline CDR1 and CDR2: LGHDT and YNNKEL (reference sequence). The CDR3 totals 15 residues. Trimming stripped 0 bases from V and 5 bases from J, with 11 bases between. Variable domain in full (rest from reference TRBV3-1 and TRBJ1-5): DTAVSQTPKYLVTQMGNDKSIKCEQNLGHDTMYWYKQDSKKFLKIMFSYNNKELIINETVPNRFSPKSPDKAHLNLHINSLELGDSAVYFCASSQDSRVHQPQHFGDGTRLSIL.

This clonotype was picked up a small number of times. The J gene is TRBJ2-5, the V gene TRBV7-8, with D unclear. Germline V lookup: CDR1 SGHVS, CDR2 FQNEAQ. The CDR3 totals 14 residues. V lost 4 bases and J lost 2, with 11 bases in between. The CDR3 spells CASSSSRVQETQYF. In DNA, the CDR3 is TGTGCCAGCAGCTCATCCCGGGTACAAGAGACCCAGTACTTC. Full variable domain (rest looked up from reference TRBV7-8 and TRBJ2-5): GAGVSQSPRYKVAKRGQDVALRCDPISGHVSLFWYQQALGQGPEFLTYFQNEAQLDKSGLPSDRFFAERPEGSVSTLKIQRTQQEDSAVYLCASSSSRVQETQYFGPGTRLLVL.

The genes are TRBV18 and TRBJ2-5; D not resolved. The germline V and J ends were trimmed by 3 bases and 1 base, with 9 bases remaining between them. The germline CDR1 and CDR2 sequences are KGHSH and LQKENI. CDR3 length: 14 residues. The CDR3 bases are TGTGCCAGCTCACCCTCCAACTCCCAAGAGACCCAGTACTTC. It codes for CASSPSNSQETQYF. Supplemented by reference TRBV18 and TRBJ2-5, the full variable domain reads NAGVMQNPRHLVRRRGQEARLRCSPMKGHSHVYWYRQLPEEGLKFMVYLQKENIIDESGMPKERFSAEFPKEGPSILRIQQVVRGDSAAYFCASSPSNSQETQYFGPGTRLLVL.

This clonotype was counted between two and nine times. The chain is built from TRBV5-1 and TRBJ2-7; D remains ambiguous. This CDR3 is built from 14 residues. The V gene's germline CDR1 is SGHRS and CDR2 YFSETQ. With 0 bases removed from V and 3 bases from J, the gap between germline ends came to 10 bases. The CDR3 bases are TGCGCCAGCAGCTTGGCCAATAACGTCTACGAGCAGTACTTC. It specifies CASSLANNVYEQYF.

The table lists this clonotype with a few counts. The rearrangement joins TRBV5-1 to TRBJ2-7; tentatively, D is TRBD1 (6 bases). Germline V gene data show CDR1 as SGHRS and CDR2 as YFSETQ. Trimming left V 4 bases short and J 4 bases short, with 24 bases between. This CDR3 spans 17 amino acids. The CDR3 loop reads CASSHGTYNRVGYEQYF. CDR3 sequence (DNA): TGCGCCAGCAGCCACGGAACCTATAACAGGGTTGGGTACGAGCAGTACTTC. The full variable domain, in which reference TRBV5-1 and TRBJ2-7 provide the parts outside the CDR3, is KAGVTQTPRYLIKTRGQQVTLSCSPISGHRSVSWYQQTPGQGLQFLFEYFSETQRNKGNFPGRFSGRQFSNSRSEMNVSTLELGDSALYLCASSHGTYNRVGYEQYFGPGTRLTVT.

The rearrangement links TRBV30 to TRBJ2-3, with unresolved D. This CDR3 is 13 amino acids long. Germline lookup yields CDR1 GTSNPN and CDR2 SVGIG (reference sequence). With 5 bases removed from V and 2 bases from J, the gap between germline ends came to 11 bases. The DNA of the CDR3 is TGTGCCTGGGTCGGAAAGCACACAGATACGCAGTATTTT. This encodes CAWVGKHTDTQYF.

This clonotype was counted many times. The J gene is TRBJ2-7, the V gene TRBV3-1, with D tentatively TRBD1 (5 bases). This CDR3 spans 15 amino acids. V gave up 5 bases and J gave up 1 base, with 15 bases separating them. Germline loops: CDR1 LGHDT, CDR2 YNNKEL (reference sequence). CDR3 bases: TGTGCCAGCAGCTCTCGGACATACCCTTCCTACGAGCAGTACTTC. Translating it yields CASSSRTYPSYEQYF.